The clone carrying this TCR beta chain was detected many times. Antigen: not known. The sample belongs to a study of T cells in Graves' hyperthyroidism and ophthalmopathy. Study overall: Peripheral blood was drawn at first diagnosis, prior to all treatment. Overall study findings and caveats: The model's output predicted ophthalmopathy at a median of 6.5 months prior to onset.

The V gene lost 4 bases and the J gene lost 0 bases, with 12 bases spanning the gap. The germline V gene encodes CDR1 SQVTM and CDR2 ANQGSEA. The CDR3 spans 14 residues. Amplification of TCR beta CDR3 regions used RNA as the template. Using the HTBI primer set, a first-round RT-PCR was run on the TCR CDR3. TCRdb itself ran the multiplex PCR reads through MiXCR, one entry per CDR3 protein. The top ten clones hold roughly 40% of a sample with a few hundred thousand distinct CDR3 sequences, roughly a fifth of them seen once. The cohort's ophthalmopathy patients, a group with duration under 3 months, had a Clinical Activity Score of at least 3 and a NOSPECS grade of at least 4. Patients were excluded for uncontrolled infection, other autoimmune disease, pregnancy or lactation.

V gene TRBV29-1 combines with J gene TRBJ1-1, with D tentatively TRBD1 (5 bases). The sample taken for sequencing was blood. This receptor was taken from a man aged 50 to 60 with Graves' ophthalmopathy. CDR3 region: CSVVGRGMNTEAFF. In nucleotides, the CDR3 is TGCAGCGTTGTAGGGCGGGGGATGAACACTGAAGCTTTCTTT. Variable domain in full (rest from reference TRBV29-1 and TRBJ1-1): SAVISQKPSRDICQRGTSLTIQCQVDSQVTMMFWYRQQPGQSLTLIATANQGSEATYESGFVIDKFPISRPNLTFSTLTVSNMSPEDSSIYLCSVVGRGMNTEAFFGQGTRLTVV.